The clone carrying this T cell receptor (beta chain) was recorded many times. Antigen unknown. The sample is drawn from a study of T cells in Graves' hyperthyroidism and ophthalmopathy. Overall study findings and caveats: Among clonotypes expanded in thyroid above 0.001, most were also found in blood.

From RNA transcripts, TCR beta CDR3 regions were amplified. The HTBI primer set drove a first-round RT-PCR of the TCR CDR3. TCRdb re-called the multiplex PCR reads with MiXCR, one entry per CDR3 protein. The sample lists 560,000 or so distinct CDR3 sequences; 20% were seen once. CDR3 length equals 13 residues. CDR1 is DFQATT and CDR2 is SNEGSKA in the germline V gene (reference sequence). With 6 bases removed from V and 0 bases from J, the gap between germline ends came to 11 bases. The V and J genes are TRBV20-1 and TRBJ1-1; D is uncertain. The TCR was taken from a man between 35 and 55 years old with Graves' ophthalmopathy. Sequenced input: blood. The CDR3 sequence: CSAPGDMNTEAFF. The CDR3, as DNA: TGCAGTGCACCCGGCGATATGAACACTGAAGCTTTCTTT.